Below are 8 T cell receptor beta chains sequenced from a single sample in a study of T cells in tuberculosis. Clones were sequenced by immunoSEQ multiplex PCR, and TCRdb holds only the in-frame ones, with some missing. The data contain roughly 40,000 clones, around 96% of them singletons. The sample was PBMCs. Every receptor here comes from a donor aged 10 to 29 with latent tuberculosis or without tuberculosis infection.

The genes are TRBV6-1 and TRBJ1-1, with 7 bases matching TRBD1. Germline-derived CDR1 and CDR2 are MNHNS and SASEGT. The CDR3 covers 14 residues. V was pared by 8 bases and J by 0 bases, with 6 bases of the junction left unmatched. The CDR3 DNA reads TGTGCCAGCCGCGAGGGACAGCTGAACACTGAAGCTTTCTTT. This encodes CASREGQLNTEAFF.

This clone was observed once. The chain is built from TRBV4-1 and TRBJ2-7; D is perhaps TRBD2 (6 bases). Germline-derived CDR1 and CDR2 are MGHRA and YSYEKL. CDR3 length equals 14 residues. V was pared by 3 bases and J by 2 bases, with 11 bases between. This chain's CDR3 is CASSQGGETYEQYF. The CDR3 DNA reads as TGCGCCAGCAGCCAGGGAGGAGAAACCTACGAGCAGTACTTC.

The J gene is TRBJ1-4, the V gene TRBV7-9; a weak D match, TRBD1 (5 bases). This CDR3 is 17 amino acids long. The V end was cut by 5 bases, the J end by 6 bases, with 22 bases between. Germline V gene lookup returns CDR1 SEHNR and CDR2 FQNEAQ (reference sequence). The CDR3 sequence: CASSPTAGGEVDEKLFF. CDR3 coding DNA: TGTGCCAGCAGCCCAACCGCCGGGGGGGAGGTCGATGAAAAACTGTTTTTT.

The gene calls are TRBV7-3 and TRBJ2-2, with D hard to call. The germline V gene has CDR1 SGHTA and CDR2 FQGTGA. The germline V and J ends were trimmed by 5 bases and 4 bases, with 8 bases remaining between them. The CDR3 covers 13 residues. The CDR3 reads CASSQSGTGELFF. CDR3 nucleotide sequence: TGTGCCAGCAGCCAGTCGGGCACCGGGGAGCTGTTTTTT.

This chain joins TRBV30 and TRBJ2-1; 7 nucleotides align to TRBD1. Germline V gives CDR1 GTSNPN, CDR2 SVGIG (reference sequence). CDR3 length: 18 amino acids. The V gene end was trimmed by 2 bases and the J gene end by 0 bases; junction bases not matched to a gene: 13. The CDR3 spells CAWSSRDRRLSSYNEQFF. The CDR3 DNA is TGTGCCTGGAGTAGCCGGGACAGAAGACTTAGCTCCTACAATGAGCAGTTCTTC.

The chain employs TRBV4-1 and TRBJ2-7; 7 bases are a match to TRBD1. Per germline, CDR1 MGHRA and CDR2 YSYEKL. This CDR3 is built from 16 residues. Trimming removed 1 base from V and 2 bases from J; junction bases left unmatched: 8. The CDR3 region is CASSQGPGQTTYEQYF. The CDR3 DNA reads TGCGCCAGCAGCCAAGGACCGGGACAGACCACCTACGAGCAGTACTTC.

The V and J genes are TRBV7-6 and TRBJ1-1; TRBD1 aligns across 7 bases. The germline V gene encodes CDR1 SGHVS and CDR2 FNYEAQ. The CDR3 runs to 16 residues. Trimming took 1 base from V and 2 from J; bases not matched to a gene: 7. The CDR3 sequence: CASSLVLGTENTEAFF. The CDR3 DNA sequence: TGTGCCAGCAGCTTAGTTTTAGGGACAGAAAACACTGAAGCTTTCTTT.

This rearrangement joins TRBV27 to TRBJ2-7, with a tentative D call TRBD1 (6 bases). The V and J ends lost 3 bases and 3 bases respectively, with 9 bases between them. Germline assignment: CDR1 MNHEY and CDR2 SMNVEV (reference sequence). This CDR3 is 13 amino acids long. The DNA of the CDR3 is TGTGCCAGCAGTTTGGGGGACAACTACGAGCAGTACTTC. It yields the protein CASSLGDNYEQYF.